The entry that follows covers one T cell receptor (beta chain) sequence. Its cognate antigen has yet to be identified. No per-base quality is available; no much larger clone lies one base away. RNA was extracted with the RNeasy kit and about 0.5 to 1 ug was reverse transcribed using random hexamers. The immunoSEQ multiplex PCR assay, covering 54 Vbeta and 13 Jbeta segments, was used to amplify TCR beta CDR3 regions. To correct PCR amplification bias, a synthetic template baseline was used for both primer optimization and computational correction. From the authors' description of their analysis: Reads were annotated to V, D and J genes per IMGT and analyzed with immunoSEQ Analyzer, keeping only productive sequences. To calculate clonality, Shannon entropy was normalized by log2 of the number of productive unique sequences and then subtracted from one. Public and private clones were assessed among the 100 most prevalent clones of each patient and control. Clones were defined as Susac-specific if absent from the healthy and MS cohorts, from 1052 published viral clones and from other ImmuneACCESS disease sequences. Using fastp at Q25 and MiXCR, TCRdb reprocessed the public reads and kept productive beta chains. Rows are unified per CDR3 protein, each entry keeping the most common DNA and genes. TCRdb, rather than the study authors, made the V and J calls. This sample has some 150,000 distinct CDR3 sequences in its table, and just under 95% of those were observed once. About 0.14% of the sample is held by the ten biggest clonotypes.

These data originate in a study of CD8 T cells in Susac syndrome (dated by TCRdb to about 2019). Background for the entire study: Among the Susac syndrome patients who were sequenced, clinically active disease was present in six and clinical remission was observed in fewer than ten. At the time of blood withdrawal, Susac syndrome patients were either therapy-naive, taking corticosteroids (with some also receiving IVIg), or on IVIg alone. The study used repertoire sequencing to test whether antigen drove CD8+ T cell activation and differentiation in Susac syndrome. Results and caveats for the whole study, not just this receptor: No clonal expansion was detected in the CD4+ T cell repertoire of Susac syndrome patients. The number of individuals in the TCR sequencing and HLA analysis was recognized as being relatively small.

V is clipped by 2 bases and J by 0 bases, and the sequence between their germline boundaries is 7 bases long. The CDR3 starts with the cysteine, ends with the phenylalanine, and has 14 residues. The only DNA kept is the CDR3, 42 bases in frame from the first base. High-throughput TCR beta sequencing profiled peripheral blood CD8+ and CD4+ T cells from healthy donors, Susac syndrome patients and multiple sclerosis patients. Recently defined diagnostic criteria for definite or probable disease were met by the Susac syndrome patients. Bulk CD8+ and CD4+ T cells were purified magnetically by negative isolation, whereas CD8+ TEMRA cells were enriched by FACS. Blood was drawn into EDTA tubes, processed within 24 hours, and PBMCs were isolated by density gradient centrifugation. PBMCs destined for TCR sequencing were cryopreserved in liquid nitrogen and later thawed in a 37 °C water bath. A purity of at least 90% was achieved for sorted or isolated CD4+, CD8+ and CD8+ TEMRA cells.

The source of this sequence is a human donor with Susac syndrome. This receptor chain uses TRBV12-3 or TRBV12-4 and TRBJ1-1; no D gene is confidently identified. The sequenced sample consisted of CD4+ T cells from PBMCs. The CDR3 here reads CASSLMRMNTEAFF. The bases are TGTGCCAGCAGTTTAATGCGGATGAACACTGAAGCTTTCTTT.